Each of the 18 T cell receptor beta chains below was sequenced from the same sample in a study of cytomegalovirus exposure and HLA in healthy donors. The data were produced by immunoSEQ multiplex PCR, yet TCRdb's version contains in-frame clones alone and is incomplete. The sample consists of fewer than 350,000 clones, over 75% of them appearing once. Sequencing used PBMCs. These TCRs come from a woman aged 18 to 35 in good health and CMV-seronegative.

The V call is TRBV20-1, the J call TRBJ2-5; D not resolved. V gave up 5 bases and J gave up 3 bases, with 7 bases separating them. The germline gives CDR1 DFQATT, CDR2 SNEGSKA (reference sequence). CDR3 length: 11 amino acids. The CDR3 region has the DNA TGCAGTGCTCACAGAGAAGAGACCCAGTACTTC. Its protein product is CSAHREETQYF.

The chain couples TRBV6-1 to TRBJ2-7; D gene unclear. CDR3 length: 13 residues. Germline V CDR1 and CDR2: MNHNS, SASEGT. Trimming pared 0 bases from V and 4 bases from J, leaving 7 bases between. The DNA of the CDR3 is TGTGCCAGCAGTGAAGCGCCGACTTACGAGCAGTACTTC. Residues: CASSEAPTYEQYF.

The rearrangement joins TRBV7-9 to TRBJ2-6; 12 nucleotides line up with TRBD2. V was pared by 6 bases and J by 3 bases, with 6 bases of the junction left unmatched. CDR1 and CDR2 from the germline V gene are SEHNR and FQNEAQ (reference sequence). The CDR3 is made up of 17 amino acids. The CDR3 nucleotides are TGTGCCAGCAGTCACGCTAGCGGGAGGGTTGGGGCCAACGTCCTGACTTTC. This sequence encodes CASSHASGRVGANVLTF.

V is TRBV18 and J is TRBJ2-7; 10 nucleotides match TRBD2. This CDR3 is built from 15 residues. J gave up 6 bases and V 1 base, and 6 bases lay outside the gene matches. Germline lookup yields CDR1 KGHSH and CDR2 LQKENI. CDR3 coding DNA: TGTGCCAGCTCACCACTGGTGTTAGCGGGAGGCGAGCAGTACTTC. Amino acids: CASSPLVLAGGEQYF.

V gene TRBV4-1 combines with J gene TRBJ2-7, with D possibly being TRBD1 (7 bases). V lost 2 bases, J lost 5 bases, and 13 bases lay in between. Germline V gene lookup returns CDR1 MGHRA and CDR2 YSYEKL. This CDR3 spans 14 amino acids. The CDR3 DNA reads TGCGCCAGCAGCCAACTCCAGGGGGGCGACGAGCAGTACTTC. Amino acids: CASSQLQGGDEQYF.

The chain is built from TRBV29-1 and TRBJ2-2; a weak D match, TRBD2 (5 bases). The length of the CDR3 is 15 residues. V was pared by 4 bases and J by 7 bases, with 19 bases between. Germline V gene lookup returns CDR1 SQVTM and CDR2 ANQGSEA. The CDR3 nucleotides are TGCAGCGTTGTGATTGGCGGGTTACTCGGCGGGGAGCTGTTTTTT. It codes for CSVVIGGLLGGELFF.

The chain couples TRBV15 to TRBJ2-5, with D uncertain. Trimming stripped 1 base from V and 2 bases from J, with 2 bases between. The CDR3 contains 12 residues. Germline V lookup: CDR1 LNHNV, CDR2 YYDKDF (reference sequence). The CDR3 protein is CATSRVQETQYF. CDR3 DNA sequence: TGTGCCACCAGCAGAGTACAAGAGACCCAGTACTTC.

The rearrangement joins TRBV21-1 to TRBJ2-7; the table's D call, TRBD1, was not checked against the DNA. TRBV21-1 corresponds to a pseudogene. The CDR3 extends over 13 amino acids. CDR3 in DNA: TGTGCCAGCAACAGGGACGGACCCTGGCGGCAGTACTTC. Translation: CASNRDGPWRQYF.

The chain joins TRBV5-1 to TRBJ2-1; the match to TRBD2 covers 8 bases. After removal of 0 bases from V and 11 bases from J, the junction contained 10 bases not matched to a gene. Germline CDR1 and CDR2: SGHRS and YFSETQ. This CDR3 spans 15 amino acids. The CDR3 region is CASSLGGLGLVQQFF. The CDR3 bases are TGCGCCAGCAGCTTGGGGGGGTTGGGACTAGTCCAGCAGTTCTTC.

The rearrangement uses TRBV2 and TRBJ1-1; D might be TRBD1 (5 bases). Germline V gives CDR1 SNHLY, CDR2 FYNNEI. The ends were cut back, 6 bases at V and 7 bases at J, with 15 bases in the middle. CDR3 length: 13 residues. The CDR3 protein is CASSMGGAGEAFF. The CDR3 DNA sequence: TGTGCCAGCAGCATGGGAGGGGCTGGTGAAGCTTTCTTT.

This clone was seen a few times. The CDR3: CASSRTGFNNQPQHF. The CDR3 coding sequence is TGTGCCAGCAGTCGCACAGGGTTCAACAATCAGCCCCAGCATTTT. The V call is TRBV2, the J call TRBJ1-5, with D perhaps TRBD1 (6 bases). Germline CDR1 and CDR2: SNHLY and FYNNEI. Trimming left V 5 bases short and J 3 bases short, with 14 bases between. The CDR3 length is 15 residues.

This chain connects TRBV30 to TRBJ1-1, with 7 bases that match TRBD1. The CDR3 is made up of 13 amino acids. V was clipped by 8 bases and J by 1 base; unmatched bases: 7. From germline, CDR1 is GTSNPN and CDR2 SVGIG (reference sequence). The CDR3 is CATRQGWNTEAFF. The CDR3 region has the DNA TGTGCCACCAGACAGGGCTGGAACACTGAAGCTTTCTTT.

This chain links TRBV27 with TRBJ2-5; weak D call: TRBD1 (6 bases). The CDR3 consists of 14 residues. V lost 6 bases to trimming and J lost 3 bases, with 14 bases between them. Germline CDR1 and CDR2: MNHEY and SMNVEV (reference sequence). The CDR3, as DNA: TGTGCCAGCAGCTGGGGGCGGGCAGAAGAGACCCAGTACTTC. Translating it yields CASSWGRAEETQYF.

The V gene is TRBV19, the J gene TRBJ1-4, with 8 bases that match TRBD1. CDR1 LNHDA and CDR2 SQIVND come from the germline V gene (reference sequence). V dropped 7 bases and J dropped 10; count of bases not matched to a gene: 17. This CDR3 is 16 amino acids long. CDR3 nucleotide sequence: TGTGCCAGTAAACCGGGCCAGGGGGCATACCTAGGAAAACTGTTTTTT. Amino acids: CASKPGQGAYLGKLFF.

V is TRBV7-2 and J is TRBJ2-7; TRBD1 might be the D (6 bases). The CDR3 totals 14 residues. V was trimmed by 2 bases and J by 4 bases, leaving 12 bases between them. Germline V gives CDR1 SGHTA, CDR2 FQGNSA. Here the CDR3 DNA reads TGTGCCAGCAGCTTAAACAGGGAGAGATACGAGCAGTACTTC. This sequence encodes CASSLNRERYEQYF.

The V gene is TRBV2, the J gene TRBJ1-5, with 7 bases that match TRBD1. The CDR3 extends over 14 amino acids. V trimming: 6 bases; J trimming: 6 bases; junction bases outside the gene matches: 8. CDR1 and CDR2 from the germline V gene are SNHLY and FYNNEI. The CDR3 nucleotides read TGTGCCAGCAGGGGAACAGGGGATACTCAGCCCCAGCATTTT. It codes for CASRGTGDTQPQHF. The full variable domain, completed using reference TRBV2 and TRBJ1-5, is EPEVTQTPSHQVTQMGQEVILRCVPISNHLYFYWYRQILGQKVEFLVSFYNNEISEKSEIFDDQFSVERPDGSNFTLKIRSTKLEDSAMYFCASRGTGDTQPQHFGDGTRLSIL.

The chain links TRBV5-4 to TRBJ2-7; 7 nucleotides match TRBD2. This CDR3 spans 14 amino acids. Germline V gene lookup returns CDR1 SGHNT and CDR2 YYREEE (reference sequence). V shed 4 bases, J shed 3 bases, and the junction held 7 bases outside the gene matches. Here the CDR3 DNA reads TGTGCCAGCAGCGTGGGCGGCGGGAGCTACGAGCAGTACTTC. As protein: CASSVGGGSYEQYF. Drawing the rest from reference TRBV5-4 and TRBJ2-7, the complete variable domain is ETGVTQSPTHLIKTRGQQVTLRCSSQSGHNTVSWYQQALGQGPQFIFQYYREEENGRGNFPPRFSGLQFPNYSSELNVNALELDDSALYLCASSVGGGSYEQYFGPGTRLTVT.

This clone was counted a single time. The chain combines TRBV14 with TRBJ2-1; D is perhaps TRBD2 (5 bases). Germline CDR1 SGHDN, CDR2 FVKESK. The CDR3 is made up of 19 amino acids. V was pared by 0 bases and J by 6 bases, with 24 bases between. CDR3 protein: CASSQDPRRPGVKGNEQFF. The CDR3 DNA sequence: TGTGCCAGCAGCCAAGATCCCCGCCGGCCCGGGGTGAAGGGCAATGAGCAGTTCTTC.